Reported below is one T cell receptor (beta chain). TRB cDNA libraries were made by UMI-labeled 5' RACE. TCRdb re-called the 5' RACE reads, yielding one record per CDR3 amino acid sequence without DNA. The listing contains about 40,000 distinct CDR3 sequences. This sample is part of a study of CXCR3-negative and CXCR3-positive naive CD8 T cells. This CDR3 has 16 amino acids. CDR1 is SGHVS and CDR2 is FQNEAQ in the germline V gene. The sample was memory CD8+ T cells from blood. The receptor was derived from a human donor in good health. Some clones in this sample may be carry-over from other donors' samples. V gene TRBV7-8 combines with J gene TRBJ1-5. The CDR3 is CASSLVVTDSNQPQHF.